This T cell receptor (beta chain) was recovered during a study of spatial heterogeneity in lung cancer. Study background: Each distinct TCR and UMI combination averaged more than ten appearances in raw reads.

Time point reported: sample taken at primary tumor resection. Sequencing was performed on whole RNA extracted from tumor and nontumor lung tissue, or from frozen PBMC, and the material was left unsorted. Samples came from roughly 75 TRACERx patients with untreated early-stage lung cancer. TCRdb re-called the 5' RACE reads through MiXCR, storing one row per CDR3 protein. This table holds some 21,000 distinct CDR3 sequences, 4.6% found once. This clonotype was picked up many times. The TCR originated in a male donor with early-stage non-small cell lung cancer. Specimen: PBMCs, collected at surgery.

The CDR3 region is CASSLIIAGGYEQYF. CDR3 in DNA: TGTGCCAGCAGCTTAATTATAGCGGGGGGCTACGAGCAGTACTTC. The chain recombines TRBV7-8 with TRBJ2-7; 10 nucleotides line up with TRBD2. Germline trimming cut 2 bases from V and 3 bases from J; bases unmatched to any gene: 4. This CDR3 spans 15 amino acids. Germline V lookup: CDR1 SGHVS, CDR2 FQNEAQ.